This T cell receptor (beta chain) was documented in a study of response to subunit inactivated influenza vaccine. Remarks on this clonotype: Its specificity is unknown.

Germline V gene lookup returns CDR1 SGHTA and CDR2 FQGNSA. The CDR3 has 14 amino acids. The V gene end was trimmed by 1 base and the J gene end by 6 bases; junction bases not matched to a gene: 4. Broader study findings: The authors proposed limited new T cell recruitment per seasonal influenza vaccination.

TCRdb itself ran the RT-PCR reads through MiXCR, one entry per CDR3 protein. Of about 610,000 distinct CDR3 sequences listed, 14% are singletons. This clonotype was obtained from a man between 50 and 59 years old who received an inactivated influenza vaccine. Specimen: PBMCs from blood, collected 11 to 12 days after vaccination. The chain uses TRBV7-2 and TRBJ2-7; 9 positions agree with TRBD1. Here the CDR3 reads CASSLGTGVGEQYF. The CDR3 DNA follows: TGTGCCAGCAGCTTAGGGACAGGGGTGGGCGAGCAGTACTTC.